This passage covers 17 T cell receptor beta chains from one sample sequenced in a study of identifying expanded T cells in peripheral blood. TCRdb's table, derived via immunoSEQ multiplex PCR, lists solely in-frame clones and lacks some. The sample gives roughly 90,000 clones, roughly 81% of which show up once; roughly 4.1% is in the top ten. The sequencing sample was made of blood. These receptor sequences come from a person aged 18 to 70 in good health.

The chain couples TRBV18 to TRBJ2-7; the D gene could be TRBD1 or TRBD2 (5 bases each). Germline lookup yields CDR1 KGHSH and CDR2 LQKENI. The CDR3 is made up of 13 amino acids. Trimming took 3 bases from V and 7 from J, leaving 13 bases between them. CDR3 DNA: TGTGCCAGCTCACCCGGGACCGAGGAGGAGCAGTACTTC. This sequence encodes CASSPGTEEEQYF.

The genes are TRBV2 and TRBJ2-7; D gene uncertain. This CDR3 contains 12 residues. The germline V and J ends were trimmed by 2 bases and 6 bases, with 8 bases remaining between them. CDR1 is SNHLY and CDR2 is FYNNEI in the germline V gene. The CDR3 protein is CASSEHPIEQYF. As DNA, the CDR3 is TGTGCCAGCAGTGAACATCCAATCGAGCAGTACTTC.

This rearrangement joins TRBV11-3 to TRBJ2-1, with TRBD2 as a possible D gene (6 bases). With 0 bases removed from V and 7 bases from J, the gap between germline ends came to 25 bases. The CDR3 is made up of 19 amino acids. In germline, CDR1 is SGHNT, CDR2 YENEEA. Written as DNA, the CDR3 is TGTGCCAGCAGCTTAGATTTAGTTGAGTTGGGGGGACCGGGAAATGAGCAGTTCTTC. Translation gives CASSLDLVELGGPGNEQFF.

This clone was seen a handful of times. The chain employs TRBV2 and TRBJ1-1; D might be TRBD1 (5 bases). V lost 6 bases and J lost 5, with 13 bases in between. The germline V gene encodes CDR1 SNHLY and CDR2 FYNNEI. The CDR3 has 13 amino acids. CDR3 sequence (DNA): TGTGCCAGCAGCGTTCGGGAGGGGACTGAAGCTTTCTTT. Translating gives CASSVREGTEAFF.

V is TRBV7-2 and J is TRBJ1-4; TRBD1 might be the D (6 bases). The V and J ends lost 5 bases and 8 bases respectively, with 24 bases between them. This CDR3 contains 17 residues. Germline V lookup: CDR1 SGHTA, CDR2 FQGNSA. The CDR3 sequence: CASSLQTDPRGYEKLFF. In DNA form, the CDR3 reads TGTGCCAGCAGCCTACAGACAGACCCCAGGGGATACGAAAAACTGTTTTTT.

The chain combines TRBV7-9 with TRBJ1-2, with D unclear. The CDR3 contains 14 residues. V was clipped by 6 bases and J by 0 bases, with 11 bases between them. Germline V lookup: CDR1 SEHNR, CDR2 FQNEAQ (reference sequence). In DNA, the CDR3 is TGTGCCAGCAGTCTCGCCTCGGCTAACTATGGCTACACCTTC. Amino acids: CASSLASANYGYTF.

The V and J genes are TRBV19 and TRBJ1-5; D might be TRBD1 (5 bases). Germline V gives CDR1 LNHDA, CDR2 SQIVND (reference sequence). The CDR3 runs 12 residues. Between the trimmed V and J ends, which lost 5 bases and 6 bases, there was a span of 8 bases. The CDR3 reads CASSDQGQPQHF. CDR3 bases: TGTGCCAGTAGTGACCAGGGTCAGCCCCAGCATTTT.

The chain has TRBV14 and TRBJ2-2; D is unclear. The CDR3 is 16 amino acids. V shed 4 bases and J shed 0 bases, with 12 bases lying between them. CDR1 and CDR2 (germline): SGHDN, FVKESK. The CDR3 protein is CASSLPHNANTGELFF. CDR3 nucleotide sequence: TGTGCCAGCAGCCTACCCCATAACGCGAACACCGGGGAGCTGTTTTTT.

V is TRBV7-2 and J is TRBJ2-7; no clear D. This CDR3 is 15 amino acids long. V was pared by 2 bases and J by 9 bases, with 20 bases between. From germline, CDR1 is SGHTA and CDR2 FQGNSA. This chain's CDR3 is CASSLSSPTVTGQYF. In DNA form, the CDR3 reads TGTGCCAGCAGCTTATCCTCTCCGACGGTTACCGGGCAGTACTTC.

This clone showed up just a few times. The gene calls are TRBV7-2 and TRBJ1-4; unclear D gene. Trimming shortened V by 5 bases and J by 6 bases, and 22 bases separated the two germline ends. Germline V gene data show CDR1 as SGHTA and CDR2 as FQGNSA. The CDR3 spans 17 residues. CDR3 nucleotide sequence: TGTGCCAGCAGCCACGTCGAGACCGAAGATCTTGATGAAAAACTGTTTTTT. This encodes CASSHVETEDLDEKLFF.

The J gene is TRBJ1-4, the V gene TRBV11-2; TRBD1 agrees at 7 bases. The junction had 12 bases not matched to a gene; V was cut back by 4 bases and J by 10 bases. The CDR3 contains 15 residues. Germline V gene lookup returns CDR1 SGHAT and CDR2 FQNNGV. The DNA for the CDR3 is TGTGCCAGCAGCTCTCTTGGGACAGACAAGGGAAAACTGTTTTTT. Translated, it gives CASSSLGTDKGKLFF.

V usage is TRBV25-1 and J usage is TRBJ2-4; no clear D. CDR1 MGHDK and CDR2 SYGVNS come from the germline V gene. V lost 1 base and J 0 bases, leaving 13 bases between the germline ends. This CDR3 contains 17 residues. CDR3 coding DNA: TGTGCCAGCAGTGAATGGAGAGCTCCACTAGCCAAAAACATTCAGTACTTC. The encoded protein is CASSEWRAPLAKNIQYF.

The chain combines TRBV18 with TRBJ1-5; D is perhaps TRBD1 (5 bases). The CDR3 has 15 amino acids. Germline values: CDR1 KGHSH, CDR2 LQKENI. The germline V and J ends were trimmed by 4 bases and 4 bases, with 14 bases remaining between them. CDR3 nucleotides: TGTGCCAGCTCACAAATCGGGGGTAAAAATCAGCCCCAGCATTTT. Protein product: CASSQIGGKNQPQHF.

This chain links TRBV7-9 with TRBJ2-6; TRBD1 is a possible D gene (5 bases). Trimming stripped 1 base from V and 0 bases from J, with 13 bases between. The CDR3 covers 18 residues. Germline V gives CDR1 SEHNR, CDR2 FQNEAQ (reference sequence). The CDR3, as DNA: TGTGCCAGCAGCTTAGTCTTCCAGGGTCACTCTGGGGCCAACGTCCTGACTTTC. The encoded protein is CASSLVFQGHSGANVLTF.

The J gene is TRBJ2-1, the V gene TRBV4-3; D is tentatively TRBD1 or TRBD2 (5 bases each). CDR1 is LGHNA and CDR2 is YSLEER in the germline V gene. CDR3 size: 14 residues. V was shortened by 0 bases and J by 7 bases, with 10 bases between the two germline ends. Here the CDR3 DNA reads TGCGCCAGCAGCCAAGATACCTGGGGGAATGAGCAGTTCTTC. Its protein product is CASSQDTWGNEQFF.

The rearrangement joins TRBV19 to TRBJ1-1, with 8 bases that match TRBD1. Losses at the gene ends were 7 bases for V and 5 bases for J; bases not matched to a gene: 6. Germline V gene lookup returns CDR1 LNHDA and CDR2 SQIVND (reference sequence). This CDR3 spans 13 amino acids. The CDR3 region is CASTPGQATEAFF. The CDR3 region has the DNA TGTGCCAGTACCCCGGGACAGGCGACTGAAGCTTTCTTT.

V gene TRBV5-1 combines with J gene TRBJ2-2; D perhaps matches TRBD1 (6 bases). Germline-derived CDR1 and CDR2 are SGHRS and YFSETQ. The CDR3 is made up of 16 amino acids. V was cut by 2 bases and J by 5 bases, with 16 bases left in between. The DNA of the CDR3 is TGCGCCAGCAGCTTCAATCCGGGACACCCAACCGGGGAGCTGTTTTTT. It is translated as CASSFNPGHPTGELFF. The variable domain in full, completed from reference TRBV5-1 and TRBJ2-2, reads KAGVTQTPRYLIKTRGQQVTLSCSPISGHRSVSWYQQTPGQGLQFLFEYFSETQRNKGNFPGRFSGRQFSNSRSEMNVSTLELGDSALYLCASSFNPGHPTGELFFGEGSRLTVL.